This TCR beta chain is drawn from a study of blood T cell repertoires in COVID-19. The V and J ends lost 2 bases and 1 base respectively, with 8 bases between them. This CDR3 region has 14 residues. CDR1 and CDR2 from the germline V gene are MNHEY and SVGAGI. A note on this clone: This CDR3 is also generated by other DNA sequences in the sample.

Data came from immunoSEQ multiplex PCR; TCRdb stores just in-frame clones and leaves some out. The profile shows roughly 180,000 clones, approximately 85% of them singletons. The J gene is TRBJ1-1, the V gene TRBV6-5; D is uncertain. This TCR was recovered from a man in his 60s who had recovered from COVID-19. Sequenced: peripheral blood. CDR3 coding DNA: TGTGCCAGCAGTTACGTAGCTGGGAACACTGAAGCTTTCTTT. Encoded protein: CASSYVAGNTEAFF.